A single sample gave rise to the 8 T cell receptor beta chains below, sequenced in a study of blood T cell repertoires in COVID-19. Profiled with immunoSEQ multiplex PCR; TCRdb holds only in-frame clones, not every one. The table records about 94,000 clones, about 80% of them present only once. Sequencing input: peripheral blood. Source of these receptors: a man aged 55 to 69 with acute or convalescent COVID-19.

The chain joins TRBV5-1 to TRBJ2-7; TRBD1 agrees at 8 bases. The germline V gene encodes CDR1 SGHRS and CDR2 YFSETQ. The CDR3 totals 15 residues. The V and J ends lost 5 bases and 1 base, in that order; junction bases with no gene match: 8. CDR3 amino acids: CASRQSGGSSYEQYF. In nucleotides, the CDR3 is TGCGCCAGCAGACAATCAGGGGGCTCATCCTACGAGCAGTACTTC.

The gene calls are TRBV30 and TRBJ1-2, with 8 bases matching TRBD1. CDR1 GTSNPN and CDR2 SVGIG come from the germline V gene (reference sequence). The CDR3 spans 15 residues. Unmatched junction bases numbered 11, after V lost 1 base and J lost 7 bases. Written as DNA, the CDR3 is TGTGCCTGGAGTGGCGCAGGGGGCGAACTTAGTGGCTACACCTTC. Protein: CAWSGAGGELSGYTF.

This clone was seen more than once but under ten times. The V call is TRBV5-1, the J call TRBJ2-1; a possible D gene is TRBD1 (6 bases). Trimming took off 4 bases at V and 6 bases at J, with 17 bases between the two ends. This CDR3 region has 15 residues. Germline-derived CDR1 and CDR2 are SGHRS and YFSETQ. Written as DNA, the CDR3 is TGCGCCAGCAGCCCAGGGGACCCTTATCGCAATGAGCAGTTCTTC. It codes for CASSPGDPYRNEQFF.

CDR3 sequence: CAWSVISTGELFF. The CDR3 bases are TGTGCCTGGAGTGTAATCTCCACCGGGGAGCTGTTTTTT. This rearrangement joins TRBV30 to TRBJ2-2, with D unclear. Germline V lookup: CDR1 GTSNPN, CDR2 SVGIG (reference sequence). V dropped 0 bases and J dropped 4 bases, with 6 bases sitting between them. The CDR3 covers 13 residues.

The chain has TRBV5-1 and TRBJ2-6; D unclear. Germline V CDR1 and CDR2: SGHRS, YFSETQ. This CDR3 is 15 amino acids long. Trimming took 0 bases from V and 2 from J, leaving 6 bases between them. CDR3 sequence reads: CASSLEETGANVLTF. CDR3 coding DNA: TGCGCCAGCAGCTTGGAAGAGACTGGGGCCAACGTCCTGACTTTC.

J is TRBJ1-2 and V is TRBV5-6; 7 bases agree with TRBD1. CDR1 is SGHDT, CDR2 YYEEEE, per germline. This CDR3 comprises 16 residues. V shed 0 bases and J 1 base; nucleotides not matched to a gene: 6. The CDR3: CASSLAYQGVNYGYTF. The CDR3 nucleotides read TGTGCCAGCAGCTTGGCCTACCAGGGGGTTAACTATGGCTACACCTTC. The full variable domain, with the rest looked up from reference TRBV5-6 and TRBJ1-2, is DAGVTQSPTHLIKTRGQQVTLRCSPKSGHDTVSWYQQALGQGPQFIFQYYEEEERQRGNFPDRFSGHQFPNYSSELNVNALLLGDSALYLCASSLAYQGVNYGYTFGSGTRLTVV.

This clone appeared a few times. V is TRBV27 and J is TRBJ2-3, with TRBD2 identical over 9 bases. In germline, CDR1 is MNHEY, CDR2 SMNVEV (reference sequence). This CDR3 contains 16 residues. Trimming removed 5 bases from V and 0 bases from J; junction bases left unmatched: 6. In DNA, the CDR3 is TGTGCCAGCAGTACGTTAGCGGGGGTTAGCACAGATACGCAGTATTTT. Protein: CASSTLAGVSTDTQYF.

V and J are TRBV2 and TRBJ2-5; 10 positions agree with TRBD1. Trimming removed 4 bases from V and 1 base from J; junction bases left unmatched: 3. This CDR3 contains 15 residues. The V gene's germline CDR1 is SNHLY and CDR2 FYNNEI. CDR3 DNA: TGTGCCAGCAGTGCCAGGGACAGGGGCCAAGAGACCCAGTACTTC. Translation: CASSARDRGQETQYF.